This TCR beta chain was profiled in a study of T cells after somatic rescue of genetic block (dated by TCRdb to the early 2020s). Background for the entire study: The study assessed how robust, over the long term, a T-cell system was when the system had developed through somatic rescue of a genetic block in T-cell development.

Trimmed from V: 1 base; trimmed from J: 6 bases; junction bases lacking a gene match: 0. Including the terminal cysteine and phenylalanine, the CDR3 comprises 15 residues. Of all the DNA, just the CDR3 is kept, 45 bases in frame from base 1. CDR1 and CDR2 were assigned from the germline V gene as LGHNA and YSLEER. The receptor library was made with the immunoSEQ multiplex PCR assay. TCRdb mirrors the immuneACCESS table, restricted to in-frame sequences. Some clones are absent from its copies; in checked studies, under half trace to an unresolved V gene, and the reason for the others is unknown. The sample profile shows more than 9,500 clones; about 78% of them were found once. The ten largest make up approximately 8% of the sample. As concerns this clone: Its antigen is unknown. Within one base of it there is no much larger clone, and no base qualities were kept.

The origin of this receptor is a boy between 10 and 17 years old. This chain joins TRBV4-3 to TRBJ2-1; 13 central nucleotides agree with TRBD2. The sequenced sample consisted of peripheral blood mononuclear cells (PBMCs). The CDR3 protein: CASSQGLAGGNEQFF. The bases are TGCGCCAGCAGCCAAGGACTAGCGGGAGGCAATGAGCAGTTCTTC.